This entry is about one T cell receptor beta chain. This record comes from a study of blood T cell repertoires in COVID-19. On the study more broadly: Material from acute and convalescent COVID-19 was sourced from the United States, Italy and Spain. The analysed material was cDNA or gDNA that came from T cells, B-cell-depleted T cells, or PBMCs.

Deletions cut 1 base from V and 5 bases from J, with 9 bases between. The CDR3 length is 13 residues. Germline values: CDR1 LGHDT, CDR2 YNNKEL (reference sequence). Original analysis: Amplification from reference gene primers served as the basis for estimated nucleated cell counts. Clones were read by immunoSEQ multiplex PCR, and TCRdb kept only the in-frame ones, dropping some. V and J calls and clone size are given by that table; D and trimming were obtained from the DNA. This table holds 66,000 or so clones, approximately 86% found once. The sequenced material came from peripheral blood. The chain has TRBV3-1 (or the pseudogene TRBV3-2) and TRBJ2-7; D gene unclear. The TCR comes from a man between 45 and 60 years old with active COVID-19. The CDR3 sequence: CASSQGSPHEQYF. CDR3 DNA: TGTGCCAGCAGCCAAGGGAGTCCCCACGAGCAGTACTTC.